One and the same sample provided the 20 T cell receptor beta chains below, sequenced in a study of radiation and T cells in renal cell carcinoma. Noted time point: blood 2 weeks post-SBRT. Noted treatment: 15 Gy SBRT to primary tumor, nephrectomy 4 weeks later. Produced via immunoSEQ multiplex PCR; TCRdb's table is partial and in-frame only. The sample shows tens of thousands of clones, around 85% of them seen only once. Specimen: blood, collected from a patient whose treatment included radiotherapy and nephrectomy. The receptors come from a woman in her 50s with renal cell carcinoma.

J is TRBJ2-5 and V is TRBV6-1; 8 bases are shared with TRBD2. The J segment lost 5 bases and the V segment lost 4 bases, leaving 6 bases of the junction unmatched. The CDR3 runs 14 residues. CDR1 and CDR2 (germline): MNHNS, SASEGT. CDR3 loop: CASSGAGVPETQYF. The DNA of the CDR3 is TGTGCCAGCAGTGGAGCGGGAGTTCCTGAGACCCAGTACTTC.

V and J are TRBV6-6 and TRBJ2-1, with 10 bases fitting TRBD1. This CDR3 contains 13 residues. Trimming cost V 7 bases and J 7 bases; bases outside gene matches: 4. Germline V gene sequence: CDR1 MNHNY, CDR2 SVGAGI (reference sequence). The CDR3: CASNPGQGNEQFF. CDR3 DNA: TGTGCCAGCAACCCGGGACAGGGGAATGAGCAGTTCTTC.

CDR3 protein: CASSLDRVRGNTIYF. In nucleotides, the CDR3 is TGTGCCAGCAGCTTGGACAGGGTCCGTGGAAACACCATATATTTT. The chain uses TRBV5-6 and TRBJ1-3, with TRBD1 as a possible D gene (6 bases). Germline CDR1 SGHDT, CDR2 YYEEEE. V dropped 0 bases and J dropped 3 bases, with 10 bases sitting between them. The CDR3 has 15 amino acids.

The rearrangement links TRBV28 to TRBJ1-1, with 8 bases aligning to TRBD1. The CDR3 loop spans 14 amino acids. From germline, CDR1 is MDHEN and CDR2 SYDVKM. The CDR3 bases are TGTGCAGGGGGCCGCAACGACAGGGGCACTGAAGCTTTCTTT. It codes for CAGGRNDRGTEAFF.

The chain couples TRBV28 to TRBJ1-1; D not certain. The germline V gene encodes CDR1 MDHEN and CDR2 SYDVKM. The CDR3 is 14 amino acids. Trimming stripped 0 bases from V and 1 base from J, with 6 bases between. The CDR3 protein is CASSLWWGNTEAFF. Written as DNA, the CDR3 is TGTGCCAGCAGTTTATGGTGGGGGAACACTGAAGCTTTCTTT. Using reference TRBV28 and TRBJ1-1 for the parts outside the CDR3, the full variable domain is DVKVTQSSRYLVKRTGEKVFLECVQDMDHENMFWYRQDPGLGLRLIYFSYDVKMKEKGDIPEGYSVSREKKERFSLILESASTNQTSMYLCASSLWWGNTEAFFGQGTRLTVV.

V is TRBV19 and J is TRBJ2-4; 11 bases line up with TRBD1. The V gene end was trimmed by 5 bases and the J gene end by 2 bases; junction bases not matched to a gene: 8. CDR1 is LNHDA, CDR2 SQIVND, per germline (reference sequence). The CDR3 sequence is 17 residues long. CDR3 loop: CASSYSGTGGTKNIQYF. The CDR3 DNA follows: TGTGCCAGTAGTTACTCCGGGACAGGGGGTACCAAAAACATTCAGTACTTC.

The rearrangement joins TRBV5-4 to TRBJ2-4; 9 bases align to TRBD1. Germline CDR1 reads SGHNT; CDR2 reads YYREEE (reference sequence). V lost 3 bases, J lost 5 bases, and 9 bases stayed unmatched. CDR3 length equals 16 residues. The CDR3 nucleotides are TGTGCCAGCAGCTCACCACAGGGGGCGCCGGAAAACATTCAGTACTTC. Residues: CASSSPQGAPENIQYF.

The chain recombines TRBV5-1 with TRBJ2-1; 13 bases map to TRBD2. V was pared by 4 bases and J by 6 bases, with 4 bases of the junction left unmatched. The CDR3 loop spans 15 amino acids. The V gene's germline CDR1 is SGHRS and CDR2 YFSETQ. The CDR3 DNA is TGCGCCAGCAGCCCACTAGCGGGAGGGGTCAATGAGCAGTTCTTC. This encodes CASSPLAGGVNEQFF.

V gene TRBV19 combines with J gene TRBJ2-7; D may be TRBD1 (6 bases). CDR1 and CDR2 (germline): LNHDA, SQIVND (reference sequence). Trimming took off 8 bases at V and 4 bases at J, with 18 bases between the two ends. This CDR3 region has 14 residues. The CDR3 is CASSGQGYGYEQYF. As DNA, the CDR3 is TGTGCCAGTTCAGGGCAGGGGTATGGGTACGAGCAGTACTTC.

V gene TRBV21-1 combines with J gene TRBJ2-3; the table's TRBD2 call for D was not verified on the DNA. TRBV21-1 is noted as a pseudogene. The CDR3 is made up of 20 amino acids. CDR3 sequence reads: CASTQSGTGPIHSSTDTQYF. The CDR3, as DNA: TGTGCCAGCACCCAAAGTGGGACTGGACCGATTCACTCTAGCACAGATACGCAGTATTTT.

The V gene is TRBV7-9, the J gene TRBJ2-3; the D gene could be TRBD1 or TRBD2 (5 bases each). V gave up 5 bases and J gave up 1 base, with 13 bases separating them. CDR1 SEHNR and CDR2 FQNEAQ come from the germline V gene (reference sequence). This CDR3 region has 15 residues. DNA of the CDR3: TGTGCCAGCAGCCCCCATGGGGACGGCACAGATACGCAGTATTTT. Its translation: CASSPHGDGTDTQYF.

The chain couples TRBV7-9 to TRBJ1-5, with D tentatively TRBD1 (5 bases). Germline CDR1 and CDR2: SEHNR and FQNEAQ (reference sequence). The CDR3 is made up of 16 amino acids. V lost 3 bases to trimming and J lost 1 base, with 13 bases between them. CDR3 amino acids: CASSLGPRKSNQPQHF. The CDR3 coding sequence is TGTGCCAGCAGCTTGGGGCCGCGGAAAAGCAATCAGCCCCAGCATTTT.

Only one count was recorded for this clone. V usage is TRBV28 and J usage is TRBJ2-1; D gene uncertain. Germline V gene lookup returns CDR1 MDHEN and CDR2 SYDVKM. This CDR3 has 12 amino acids. V lost 6 bases and J 12 bases, leaving 15 bases between the germline ends. The CDR3: CASRPTGRPQFF. CDR3 coding DNA: TGTGCCAGCAGACCCACGGGTCGTCCGCAGTTCTTC. The full variable domain, with the rest looked up from reference TRBV28 and TRBJ2-1, is DVKVTQSSRYLVKRTGEKVFLECVQDMDHENMFWYRQDPGLGLRLIYFSYDVKMKEKGDIPEGYSVSREKKERFSLILESASTNQTSMYLCASRPTGRPQFFGPGTRLTVL.

The chain joins TRBV5-6 to TRBJ2-7; D ambiguous. V lost 0 bases and J 5 bases, leaving 3 bases between the germline ends. CDR3 size: 11 residues. The germline V gene has CDR1 SGHDT and CDR2 YYEEEE. This CDR3 reads CASSLDHEQYF. CDR3 sequence (DNA): TGTGCCAGCAGCTTGGACCACGAGCAGTACTTC.

On this clone itself: It is likely a read error, because the conserved phenylalanine at the end of the CDR3 is missing. The limits of the CDR3 on the DNA are not certain, so only TCRdb's listed CDR3 is given. The V call is TRBV5-3, the J call TRBJ1-5. TRBV5-3 falls under the ORF class, with uncertain function. The CDR3 contains 10 residues when both ends are counted. CDR3 amino acids: CARSSPRVRR.

V usage is TRBV14 and J usage is TRBJ1-5; D remains ambiguous. Germline assignment: CDR1 SGHDN and CDR2 FVKESK. Trimming left V 3 bases short and J 0 bases short, with 27 bases between. CDR3 length equals 21 residues. Here the CDR3 DNA reads TGTGCCAGCAGCCAGCCACCCCCAAGTGGAAAAACATTCTATAGCAATCAGCCCCAGCATTTT. Amino acid sequence: CASSQPPPSGKTFYSNQPQHF.

The chain employs TRBV6-6 and TRBJ1-4; 8 bases match TRBD1. This CDR3 spans 15 amino acids. J lost 5 bases, V lost 4 bases, and 6 bases had no gene match. Germline V lookup: CDR1 MNHNY, CDR2 SVGAGI (reference sequence). Here the CDR3 reads CASSSKQGDNEKLFF. The CDR3 region has the DNA TGTGCCAGCAGTTCCAAACAGGGGGACAATGAAAAACTGTTTTTT.

J is TRBJ2-1 and V is TRBV30; D unclear. The CDR3 has 14 residues. The V end lost 0 bases, the J end lost 5 bases, and 11 bases lay between the germline ends. The germline CDR1 and CDR2 sequences are GTSNPN and SVGIG (reference sequence). The CDR3 protein is CAWSVGEPNNEQFF. The CDR3 DNA reads TGTGCCTGGAGTGTTGGGGAACCCAACAATGAGCAGTTCTTC.

The chain uses TRBV6-5 and TRBJ1-5, with D tentatively TRBD1 (6 bases). Per germline, CDR1 MNHEY and CDR2 SVGAGI. The CDR3 sequence is 13 residues long. V lost 10 bases and J 2 bases, leaving 12 bases between the germline ends. This CDR3 reads CATRGAGNQPQHF. In DNA, the CDR3 is TGTGCCACCAGGGGCGCGGGCAATCAGCCCCAGCATTTT.

The chain employs TRBV6-1 and TRBJ1-2, with 9 nucleotides matching TRBD1. The V and J ends lost 2 bases and 6 bases, in that order; junction bases with no gene match: 4. The length of the CDR3 is 14 residues. The germline V gene has CDR1 MNHNS and CDR2 SASEGT. This chain's CDR3 is CASSEFRDRDGYTF. DNA for the CDR3: TGTGCCAGCAGTGAATTCCGGGACAGGGATGGCTACACCTTC.